Each of the 22 T cell receptor beta chains below was sequenced from the same sample in a study of cytomegalovirus exposure and HLA in healthy donors. 13 Jbeta primers and 60 Vbeta primers were used for the PCR. This table comes from immunoSEQ multiplex PCR, and its TCRdb copy is limited to in-frame clones, with some not included. The table includes around 150,000 clones, around 75% detected once. What was sequenced was PBMCs. All receptors come from a man between 35 and 55 years old in good health and CMV-seronegative.

The chain carries TRBV7-9 and TRBJ2-7; 9 nucleotides line up with TRBD1. Germline trimming cut 5 bases from V and 7 bases from J; bases unmatched to any gene: 6. CDR1 SEHNR and CDR2 FQNEAQ come from the germline V gene (reference sequence). The CDR3 contains 13 residues. The CDR3, as DNA: TGTGCCAGCAGCCGGGACAGGGCGGGAGAGCAGTACTTC. Protein product: CASSRDRAGEQYF.

The V and J genes are TRBV4-3 and TRBJ2-3; D perhaps matches TRBD2 (6 bases). Germline CDR1 LGHNA, CDR2 YSLEER. V lost 0 bases and J 2 bases, leaving 21 bases between the germline ends. This CDR3 has 19 amino acids. The CDR3 DNA reads as TGCGCCAGCAGCCAAGATGGAGGGACGGGGAGGCTGTCCACAGATACGCAGTATTTT. It codes for CASSQDGGTGRLSTDTQYF.

CDR3 coding DNA: TGTGCCAGCAGTGACAACAGGGAGGGGGGCTACACCTTC. Translating it yields CASSDNREGGYTF. The chain has TRBV2 and TRBJ1-2; tentatively, D is TRBD1 (6 bases). V was trimmed by 3 bases and J by 8 bases, leaving 13 bases between them. The CDR3 length is 13 residues. The germline gives CDR1 SNHLY, CDR2 FYNNEI.

In the case of this clone: Mismatch with germline at one junction end may stem from a read error. The chain links TRBV7-9 to TRBJ1-1, with D perhaps TRBD1 (5 bases). In germline, CDR1 is SEHNR, CDR2 FQNEAQ (reference sequence). The CDR3 contains 17 residues. DNA of the CDR3: TGTTCCAGCAGCCGTTTCTCGGGGGAGACAAGGGGAACTGAAGCTTTCTTT. It specifies CSSSRFSGETRGTEAFF.

V usage is TRBV7-2 and J usage is TRBJ1-2; D is perhaps TRBD1 (6 bases). V was pared by 5 bases and J by 1 base, with 14 bases between. The V gene's germline CDR1 is SGHTA and CDR2 FQGNSA. The CDR3 spans 15 residues. CDR3 region: CASSPRPGHNYGYTF. In DNA form, the CDR3 reads TGTGCCAGCAGCCCCCGCCCGGGACATAACTATGGCTACACCTTC.

This clone was observed at least ten times. The V call is TRBV10-3, the J call TRBJ1-5, with D hard to call. The CDR3 consists of 14 residues. Germline V gives CDR1 ENHRY, CDR2 SYGVKD. The V gene lost 2 bases and the J gene lost 5 bases, with 10 bases spanning the gap. The CDR3 nucleotides read TGTGCCATCAGTGAGGGGCAGAGCCATCAGCCCCAGCATTTT. Protein product: CAISEGQSHQPQHF.

The chain carries TRBV5-4 and TRBJ1-2; unclear D gene. CDR3 size: 18 residues. From germline, CDR1 is SGHNT and CDR2 YYREEE (reference sequence). V lost 4 bases, J lost 0 bases, and 22 bases lay in between. The CDR3 DNA follows: TGTGCCAGCAGCGCGGGTTTCCTTACTGGCCTAGCTAACTATGGCTACACCTTC. It is translated as CASSAGFLTGLANYGYTF.

The chain is built from TRBV6-5 and TRBJ1-2, with D possibly being TRBD1 (5 bases). V lost 0 bases and J lost 6, with 11 bases in between. CDR1 and CDR2 from the germline V gene are MNHEY and SVGAGI. This CDR3 is built from 14 residues. The DNA of the CDR3 is TGTGCCAGCAGTTACTCATCCAGGGCGGATGGCTACACCTTC. Its translation: CASSYSSRADGYTF.

V usage is TRBV19 and J usage is TRBJ2-1; 9 bases line up with TRBD2. The CDR3 totals 18 residues. Per the germline V gene, CDR1 is LNHDA and CDR2 is SQIVND (reference sequence). V gave up 2 bases and J gave up 3 bases; unmatched junction bases: 11. The CDR3 DNA sequence: TGTGCCAGTAGTATAAATTTCCCCGGGACTAGCTACTACAATGAGCAGTTCTTC. Translated: CASSINFPGTSYYNEQFF.

The table lists this clone with many counts. The chain carries TRBV7-9 and TRBJ2-3; 12 nucleotides match TRBD2. Per germline, CDR1 SEHNR and CDR2 FQNEAQ (reference sequence). J gave up 1 base and V 1 base, and 0 bases lay outside the gene matches. CDR3 length: 16 residues. In nucleotides, the CDR3 is TGTGCCAGCAGCTTAGGGACTAGCGGGGGCACAGATACGCAGTATTTT. This sequence encodes CASSLGTSGGTDTQYF.

The J gene is TRBJ2-1, the V gene TRBV10-3; 10 bases agree with TRBD2. The CDR3 covers 14 residues. Unmatched junction bases numbered 4, after V lost 6 bases and J lost 5 bases. The V gene's germline CDR1 is ENHRY and CDR2 SYGVKD. The CDR3 here is CAIRSSGGNNEQFF. DNA of the CDR3: TGTGCCATCAGGTCTAGCGGGGGAAACAATGAGCAGTTCTTC.

The V gene is TRBV4-2, the J gene TRBJ2-7, with 10 bases matching TRBD1. CDR1 is LGHNA, CDR2 YNFKEQ, per germline. With V trimmed by 0 bases and J by 5 bases, 7 bases remained unmatched. CDR3 size: 16 residues. Here the CDR3 reads CASSQDWDRGPHEQYF. The CDR3 DNA reads TGTGCCAGCAGCCAAGATTGGGACAGGGGACCACACGAGCAGTACTTC.

DNA for the CDR3: TGCAGCGCAGGGGGGACAGGGGGCTTAGATACGCAGTATTTT. It codes for CSAGGTGGLDTQYF. This rearrangement joins TRBV29-1 to TRBJ2-3; 12 bases fit TRBD1. Looked up from germline, CDR1 is SQVTM and CDR2 is ANQGSEA. V was clipped by 7 bases and J by 5 bases; unmatched bases: 7. CDR3 length equals 14 residues.

This clone was seen more than once but under ten times. The chain employs TRBV11-3 and TRBJ1-2, with TRBD1 identical over 7 bases. Germline CDR1 is SGHNT and CDR2 is YENEEA. The V gene end was trimmed by 3 bases and the J gene end by 7 bases; junction bases not matched to a gene: 8. The length of the CDR3 is 14 residues. CDR3 bases: TGTGCCAGCAGCTTGTCAGGGGGTTGGGCTGGCTACACCTTC. The encoded protein is CASSLSGGWAGYTF.

The chain carries TRBV28 and TRBJ2-3, with 9 bases lining up with TRBD1. The CDR3 covers 16 residues. Per the germline V gene, CDR1 is MDHEN and CDR2 is SYDVKM. Unmatched junction bases numbered 9, after V lost 3 bases and J lost 5 bases. As DNA, the CDR3 is TGTGCCAGCAGTTTGAACGACAGGGGGGGTGGAGATACGCAGTATTTT. Its protein product is CASSLNDRGGGDTQYF.

This chain joins TRBV5-1 and TRBJ1-3; D remains ambiguous. Trimming took off 1 base at V and 6 bases at J, with 17 bases between the two ends. The germline CDR1 and CDR2 sequences are SGHRS and YFSETQ. This CDR3 comprises 16 residues. The DNA of the CDR3 is TGCGCCAGCAGCTTGTCGGGAGCCAAAAGCGAAAACACCATATATTTT. It translates to CASSLSGAKSENTIYF.

The genes are TRBV18 and TRBJ1-3; 9 positions match TRBD1. Germline CDR1 reads KGHSH; CDR2 reads LQKENI. V lost 5 bases and J lost 2; bases outside the gene matches: 4. CDR3 length: 15 residues. CDR3 in DNA: TGTGCCAGCTCATCGACAGGGGGGACTGGAAACACCATATATTTT. Protein: CASSSTGGTGNTIYF.

The chain is built from TRBV7-2 and TRBJ1-2; D remains unclear. V was cut by 3 bases and J by 5 bases, with 10 bases left in between. Germline V gene lookup returns CDR1 SGHTA and CDR2 FQGNSA. The CDR3 runs to 13 residues. The CDR3 sequence: CASSFGPSYGYTF. CDR3 in DNA: TGTGCCAGCAGCTTCGGTCCTTCTTATGGCTACACCTTC. Based on the CDR3 plus reference TRBV7-2 and TRBJ1-2, the full variable domain is GAGVSQSPSNKVTEKGKDVELRCDPISGHTALYWYRQSLGQGLEFLIYFQGNSAPDKSGLPSDRFSAERTGGSVSTLTIQRTQQEDSAVYLCASSFGPSYGYTFGSGTRLTVV.

The chain combines TRBV27 with TRBJ2-6; the D is unclear. Per germline, CDR1 MNHEY and CDR2 SMNVEV (reference sequence). This CDR3 contains 15 residues. V was pared by 2 bases and J by 0 bases, with 5 bases between. The CDR3 DNA sequence: TGTGCCAGCAGTTTAAGAGGCTCTGGGGCCAACGTCCTGACTTTC. As protein: CASSLRGSGANVLTF.

The chain combines TRBV6-4 with TRBJ1-6; D gene uncertain. Germline CDR1 is MRHNA and CDR2 is SNTAGT. This CDR3 region has 14 residues. Trimming cost V 3 bases and J 7 bases, with 10 bases left between them. CDR3 coding DNA: TGTGCCAGCAGTGATGAGGGCGGGAATTCACCCCTCCACTTT. This sequence encodes CASSDEGGNSPLHF.

The rearrangement joins TRBV7-9 to TRBJ2-5, with D possibly TRBD1 on 5 matching bases. The CDR3 covers 14 residues. CDR1 and CDR2 from the germline V gene are SEHNR and FQNEAQ (reference sequence). Trimming took off 2 bases at V and 5 bases at J, with 12 bases between the two ends. In DNA form, the CDR3 reads TGTGCCAGCAGCTTAAGGCAGGGCGGCGAGACCCAGTACTTC. It yields the protein CASSLRQGGETQYF.

The chain joins TRBV5-1 to TRBJ2-1, with 8 bases matching TRBD2. The CDR3 loop spans 16 amino acids. Germline V CDR1 and CDR2: SGHRS, YFSETQ. After removal of 1 base from V and 0 bases from J, the junction contained 3 bases not matched to a gene. The CDR3 sequence: CASSLLSGASYNEQFF. The CDR3 region has the DNA TGCGCCAGCAGCTTGCTTAGCGGGGCCTCCTACAATGAGCAGTTCTTC.